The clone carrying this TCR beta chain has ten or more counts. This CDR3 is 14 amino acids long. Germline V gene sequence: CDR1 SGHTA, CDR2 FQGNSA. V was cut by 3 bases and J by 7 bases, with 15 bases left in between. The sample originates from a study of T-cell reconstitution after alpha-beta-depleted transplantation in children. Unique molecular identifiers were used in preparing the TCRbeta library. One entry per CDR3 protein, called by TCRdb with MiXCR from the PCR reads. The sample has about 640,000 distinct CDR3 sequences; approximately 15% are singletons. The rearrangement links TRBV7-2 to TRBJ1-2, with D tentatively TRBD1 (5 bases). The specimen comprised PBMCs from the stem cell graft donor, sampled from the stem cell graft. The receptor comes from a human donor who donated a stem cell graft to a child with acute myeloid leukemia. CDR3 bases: TGTGCCAGCAGCTTTCTGCCCCAGGGAAGTGGCTACACCTTC. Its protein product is CASSFLPQGSGYTF.